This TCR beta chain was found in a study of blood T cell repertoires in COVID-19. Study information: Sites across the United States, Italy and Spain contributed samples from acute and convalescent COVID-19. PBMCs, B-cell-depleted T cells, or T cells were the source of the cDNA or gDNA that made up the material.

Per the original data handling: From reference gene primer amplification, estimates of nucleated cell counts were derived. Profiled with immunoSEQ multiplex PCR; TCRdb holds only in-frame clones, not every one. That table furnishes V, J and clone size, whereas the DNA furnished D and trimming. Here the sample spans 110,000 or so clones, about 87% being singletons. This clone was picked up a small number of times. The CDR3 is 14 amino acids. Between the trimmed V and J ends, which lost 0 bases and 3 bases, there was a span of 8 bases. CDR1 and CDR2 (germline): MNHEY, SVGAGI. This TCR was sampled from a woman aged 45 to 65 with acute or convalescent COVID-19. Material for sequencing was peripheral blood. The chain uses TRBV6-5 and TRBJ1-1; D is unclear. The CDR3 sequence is CASSYSARDTEAFF. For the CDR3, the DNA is TGTGCCAGCAGTTACTCGGCGAGGGACACTGAAGCTTTCTTT.